These T cell receptor beta chains were read from a single sample in a study of cytomegalovirus exposure and HLA in healthy donors. Method: immunoSEQ multiplex PCR; TCRdb's copy keeps in-frame clones and lacks some. The sample consists of about 140,000 clones, 82% of them appearing once. Source material: PBMCs. Every receptor here comes from a young man in good health and CMV-seropositive. CDR3s include the opening cysteine and the closing phenylalanine or tryptophan. Each record gives: J gene, V gene, clone size, D gene, CDR3 protein, CDR3 DNA. A D gene is named only where the DNA matches it firmly. The size of a clone is reported for some rows only, either as once, few or many, or as a class for expanded clones.

>TRBJ1-1|TRBV7-2|-|TRBD1
CASIGTGVTEAFF
TGTGCCAGCATCGGGACAGGGGTGACTGAAGCTTTCTTT
>TRBJ1-1|TRBV11-2|-|-
CASSLGRIPNTEAFF
TGTGCCAGCAGCTTAGGGAGGATACCGAACACTGAAGCTTTCTTT
>TRBJ2-3|TRBV5-1|-|TRBD1
CASSRDRVADTQYF
TGCGCCAGCAGCCGGGACAGGGTAGCAGATACGCAGTATTTT
>TRBJ1-1|TRBV10-2|-|-
CATLGQINTEAFF
TGCGCCACACTAGGACAGATTAACACTGAAGCTTTCTTT
>TRBJ1-1|TRBV11-2|-|-
CASSQRRGNTEAFF
TGTGCCAGCAGCCAACGCAGGGGGAACACTGAAGCTTTCTTT
>TRBJ1-5|TRBV5-1|-|-
CASSPSGTVNQPQHF
TGCGCCAGCTCCCCCAGCGGGACGGTGAATCAGCCCCAGCATTTT
>TRBJ1-1|TRBV29-1|-|TRBD1
CSVIGTVNTEAFF
TGCAGCGTTATAGGGACAGTCAACACTGAAGCTTTCTTT
>TRBJ2-3|TRBV7-2|-|-
CASSPRGRGSTDTQYF
TGTGCCAGCAGCCCTAGGGGGAGGGGGAGCACAGATACGCAGTATTTT
>TRBJ2-1|TRBV10-2|-|TRBD2
CASSESSSGSYNEQFF
TGCGCCAGCAGTGAGTCGTCTAGCGGATCCTACAATGAGCAGTTCTTC
>TRBJ2-1|TRBV30|-|TRBD2
CAWTRLAGAYNEQFF
TGTGCCTGGACCCGTTTAGCGGGAGCCTACAATGAGCAGTTCTTC
>TRBJ2-1|TRBV19|-|TRBD2
CASSPGTSGLLSSYNEQFF
TGTGCCAGTAGTCCCGGGACTAGCGGCCTATTAAGCTCCTACAATGAGCAGTTCTTC
>TRBJ1-4|TRBV27|-|-
CASSPLGSGWGVGNEKLFF
TGTGCCAGCAGTCCCCTTGGTTCGGGATGGGGTGTTGGGAATGAAAAACTGTTTTTT
>TRBJ1-1|TRBV28|-|-
CASSFMNTEAFF
TGTGCCAGCAGTTTTATGAACACTGAAGCTTTCTTT
>TRBJ2-7|TRBV4-1|-|TRBD2
CASSQGGRSYEQYF
TGCGCCAGCAGCCAGGGCGGGAGGTCCTACGAGCAGTACTTC
>TRBJ2-7|TRBV29-1|-|-
CSVEDLSEQYF
TGCAGCGTTGAAGATCTTAGCGAGCAGTACTTC
>TRBJ2-7|TRBV14|-|TRBD2
CASGGSGALGEQYF
TGTGCCAGCGGAGGGAGCGGGGCCCTGGGCGAGCAGTACTTC
>TRBJ1-5|TRBV28|-|-
CASSLRQGSYSNQPQHF
TGTGCCAGCAGTTTAAGGCAGGGGAGCTATAGCAATCAGCCCCAGCATTTT
>TRBJ2-7|TRBV6-1|few|TRBD1
CASSEVLGQGVQQYF
TGTGCCAGCAGTGAAGTATTGGGACAGGGGGTTCAGCAGTACTTC
>TRBJ2-3|TRBV27|once|TRBD1
CASSSGTGSFGTDTQYF
TGTGCCAGCAGTTCCGGGACAGGTAGTTTTGGCACAGATACGCAGTATTTT
>TRBJ1-2|TRBV27|few|-
CASSLTTGIEGYTF
TGTGCCAGCAGTCTCACAACAGGGATAGAAGGCTACACCTTC
>TRBJ1-3|TRBV28|-|-
CASSRDTGGTIYF
TGTGCCAGCAGTCGGGACACCGGAGGCACCATATATTTT
>TRBJ1-1|TRBV7-8|-|-
CASLELEVNTEAFF
TGTGCCAGCCTTGAACTTGAGGTGAACACTGAAGCTTTCTTT
>TRBJ1-4|TRBV29-1|-|-
CSVEVTDQLFF
TGCAGCGTTGAAGTCACTGATCAACTGTTTTTT
>TRBJ1-2|TRBV5-5|-|-
CASSLANNRENYGYTF
TGTGCCAGCAGCTTGGCCAATAACAGGGAGAACTATGGCTACACCTTC
>TRBJ2-3|TRBV6-1|-|-
CASSEQVSTDTQYF
TGTGCCAGCAGTGAACAGGTTAGCACAGATACGCAGTATTTT
>TRBJ2-7|TRBV5-1|-|-
CASSPGRGDEQYF
TGCGCCAGCAGCCCCGGCAGGGGCGACGAGCAGTACTTC
>TRBJ1-2|TRBV28|-|-
CASRLGGNYGYTF
TGTGCCAGCAGGTTAGGAGGGAACTATGGCTACACCTTC
>TRBJ2-7|TRBV15|-|TRBD1
CATSRDRLALNRGWNEQYF
TGTGCCACCAGCAGAGATCGGTTGGCACTAAACAGGGGGTGGAACGAGCAGTACTTC
>TRBJ2-3|TRBV30|-|TRBD2
CAWSRRGKDTQYF
TGTGCCTGGAGTCGGCGGGGGAAAGATACGCAGTATTTT
>TRBJ1-3|TRBV29-1|once|TRBD1
CSVEIHAGQGPGNTIYF
TGCAGCGTTGAAATTCATGCGGGACAGGGTCCTGGAAACACCATATATTTT
>TRBJ2-7|TRBV7-6|-|-
CASSLRTGAYEQYF
TGTGCCAGCAGCTTGAGGACGGGGGCCTACGAGCAGTACTTC
>TRBJ2-5|TRBV4-1|few|-
CASSRALLGETQYF
TGCGCCAGCAGCCGCGCCCTACTCGGGGAGACCCAGTACTTC
>TRBJ1-5|TRBV5-8|-|-
CASSLFLRGSNQPQHF
TGTGCCAGCAGCTTATTTCTCAGGGGCAGCAATCAGCCCCAGCATTTT
>TRBJ2-2|TRBV4-1|-|-
CASSQDLQTMNTGELFF
TGCGCCAGCAGCCAAGATCTGCAGACTATGAACACCGGGGAGCTGTTTTTT
>TRBJ2-7|TRBV11-2|-|-
CASSLEVRGRQYF
TGTGCCAGCAGCTTAGAAGTAAGAGGGCGGCAGTACTTC
>TRBJ1-1|TRBV30|few|-
CAWSTGRANTEAFF
TGTGCCTGGAGTACAGGGCGGGCAAACACTGAAGCTTTCTTT
>TRBJ1-5|TRBV7-2|-|-
CASSYRNQPQHF
TGTGCCAGCAGCTACAGGAATCAGCCCCAGCATTTT
>TRBJ2-1|TRBV19|-|TRBD1
CASSKYGQERNEQFF
TGTGCCAGTAGTAAGTACGGACAGGAGAGGAATGAGCAGTTCTTC
>TRBJ2-7|TRBV9|few|TRBD2
CASSASGTSGSIRQYF
TGTGCCAGCAGCGCCTCAGGGACTAGCGGGAGTATACGGCAGTACTTC
>TRBJ2-7|TRBV11-2|-|TRBD1
CASSPRRTGWDEQYF
TGTGCCAGCAGCCCCCGGAGGACAGGGTGGGACGAGCAGTACTTC
>TRBJ1-1|TRBV14|-|-
CASSQVSGMNTEAFF
TGTGCCAGCAGCCAAGTCAGCGGAATGAACACTGAAGCTTTCTTT
>TRBJ2-1|TRBV10-1|-|-
CASSLDHDRYNEQFF
TGCGCCAGCAGTCTCGATCACGACAGATACAATGAGCAGTTCTTC
>TRBJ2-1|TRBV27|-|-
CASSLWSVERASQFF
TGTGCCAGCAGTTTATGGTCGGTGGAACGGGCTAGCCAGTTCTTC
>TRBJ1-2|TRBV7-9|-|-
CASSSAGTRNYGYTF
TGTGCCAGCAGCTCGGCCGGGACACGAAACTATGGCTACACCTTC
>TRBJ2-3|TRBV7-9|-|TRBD1
CASSSTTGGPDTQYF
TGTGCCAGCAGCTCTACGACAGGGGGCCCAGATACGCAGTATTTT
>TRBJ2-7|TRBV2|-|TRBD2
CASKAGAWGGNYEQYF
TGTGCCAGCAAAGCGGGAGCATGGGGGGGAAACTACGAGCAGTACTTC
>TRBJ2-1|TRBV9|-|TRBD2
CASSLTDLAGVDEQFF
TGTGCCAGCAGCTTGACGGACTTAGCGGGAGTGGATGAGCAGTTCTTC
>TRBJ1-1|TRBV28|once|-
CASSLAPRFTEAFF
TGTGCCAGCAGTTTAGCCCCCAGGTTCACTGAAGCTTTCTTT
>TRBJ2-7|TRBV10-2|-|-
CASSETESSYEQYF
TGCGCCAGCAGTGAGACAGAGAGCTCCTACGAGCAGTACTTC
>TRBJ1-3|TRBV9|-|-
CASSSVSNTIYF
TGTGCCAGCAGCAGCGTCTCAAACACCATATATTTT
>TRBJ2-1|TRBV29-1|-|-
CSAVEGRAYNEQFF
TGCAGCGCCGTGGAGGGTAGGGCCTACAATGAGCAGTTCTTC
>TRBJ1-1|TRBV10-2|few|TRBD1
CASSDLGQITEAFF
TGCGCCAGCAGTGACTTGGGACAGATCACTGAAGCTTTCTTT
>TRBJ1-1|TRBV18|-|TRBD1
CASSPRPGQSMNTEAFF
TGTGCCAGCTCACCACGGCCGGGACAGAGCATGAACACTGAAGCTTTCTTT
>TRBJ1-3|TRBV5-6|once|-
CASSSYAGVRYF
TGTGCCAGCAGCTCATATGCGGGAGTTAGGTATTTT
>TRBJ2-5|TRBV5-1|-|-
CASSLGEVQETQYF
TGCGCCAGCAGCTTGGGGGAGGTTCAAGAGACCCAGTACTTC